This T cell receptor beta chain emerged from a study of T cell repertoires in cytomegalovirus infection. Turning to the study itself: It was the public TCR beta signatures that indicated both CMV infection and matching HLA type. General study results and limits: HLA-C-restricted CMV clonotypes gave the most frequent clonotype in two of eight donors.

This clonotype was counted between two and nine times. No antigen is known for it. TCRdb reanalysed the reads using MiXCR and keeps one entry per CDR3 protein. The sample shows more than 150,000 distinct CDR3 sequences, roughly a sixth of them seen only once. CDR1 is LNHNV and CDR2 is YYDKDF in the germline V gene (reference sequence). V was cut by 3 bases and J by 4 bases, with 18 bases left in between. This CDR3 is built from 16 residues. The receptor was isolated from a human donor in good health (CMV status not recorded). Some clones in this sample may be carry-over from other donors' samples. The specimen was CD8+ T cells from PBMCs. V and J are TRBV15 and TRBJ2-5; possible D gene TRBD1, 6 bases. CDR3 in amino acids: CATSSRDISNGETQYF. The CDR3 bases are TGTGCCACCAGCAGCCGGGACATCTCGAATGGAGAGACCCAGTACTTC.